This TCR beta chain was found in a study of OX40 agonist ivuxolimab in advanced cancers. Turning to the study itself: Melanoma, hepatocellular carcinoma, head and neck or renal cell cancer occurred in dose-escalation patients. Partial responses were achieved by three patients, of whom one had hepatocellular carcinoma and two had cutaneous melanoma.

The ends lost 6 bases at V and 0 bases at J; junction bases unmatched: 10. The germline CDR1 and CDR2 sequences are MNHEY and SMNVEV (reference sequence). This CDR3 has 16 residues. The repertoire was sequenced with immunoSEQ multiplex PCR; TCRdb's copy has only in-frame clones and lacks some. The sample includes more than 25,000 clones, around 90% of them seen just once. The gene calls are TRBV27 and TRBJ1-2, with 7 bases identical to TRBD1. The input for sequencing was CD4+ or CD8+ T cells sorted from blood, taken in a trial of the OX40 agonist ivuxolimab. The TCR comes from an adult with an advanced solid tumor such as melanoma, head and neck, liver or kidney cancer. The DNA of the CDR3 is TGTGCCAGCAGCCCACAGACAGGGTGGGCTAACTATGGCTACACCTTC. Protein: CASSPQTGWANYGYTF.